These 3 T cell receptor beta chains were sequenced from one sample in a study of radiotherapy plus CTLA-4 blockade in lung cancer. Sequenced by immunoSEQ multiplex PCR; TCRdb stores in-frame clones only, minus some. The sample lists about 35,000 clones; around 85% were seen once. Material: peripheral blood, obtained from a patient treated with radiotherapy plus ipilimumab. Source of these receptors: a human donor with non-small cell lung cancer who had stable disease on radiotherapy plus ipilimumab.

This clone was picked up one time. This CDR3 reads CASTEGGSYGYTF. CDR3 in DNA: TGTGCCAGCACGGAAGGGGGAAGCTATGGCTACACCTTC. This sequence joins TRBV28 and TRBJ1-2, with D tentatively TRBD1 (6 bases). V gave up 7 bases and J gave up 4 bases, with 13 bases separating them. Germline V gene lookup returns CDR1 MDHEN and CDR2 SYDVKM. This CDR3 has 13 amino acids.

This chain connects TRBV9 to TRBJ1-6, with 9 bases lining up with TRBD1. With V trimmed by 4 bases and J by 9 bases, 8 bases remained unmatched. The CDR3 extends over 15 amino acids. The germline gives CDR1 SGDLS, CDR2 YYNGEE. The CDR3 DNA reads TGTGCCAGCAGCCCATGGGGACAGGGCCGTTCACCCCTCCACTTT. It yields the protein CASSPWGQGRSPLHF.

The rearrangement joins TRBV28 to TRBJ1-2, with 9 bases matching TRBD1. The CDR3 loop spans 14 amino acids. V shed 6 bases and J 5 bases; nucleotides not matched to a gene: 7. CDR1 MDHEN and CDR2 SYDVKM come from the germline V gene. The CDR3 reads CASSQGQGRYGYTF. For the CDR3, the DNA is TGTGCCAGCAGCCAAGGACAGGGGAGGTATGGCTACACCTTC.